The rows below give T cell receptor beta chains drawn from one sample of a study of blood T cell repertoires in COVID-19. Measured with immunoSEQ multiplex PCR; TCRdb has only the in-frame clones, and not every one. The sample yields a few hundred thousand clones, roughly 80% seen once. The sequencing input was peripheral blood. Receptors originate from a woman in her 70s with acute or convalescent COVID-19. The conserved cysteine and the conserved F or W are not part of the CDR3 here. D genes are given only for firm matches.

TRBV30	TRBJ2-2	TRBD1	AWSFRGLGLF
TRBV11-2	TRBJ2-7	.	ASSFRGAARAYEQY
TRBV11-3	TRBJ2-5	TRBD2	ASSSRTSGVYQETQY
TRBV30	TRBJ2-2	TRBD1	AWTMVSRGLTGELF
TRBV7-2	TRBJ2-1	.	ASRAFAAQGYNEQF
TRBV6-2/TRBV6-3	TRBJ2-7	.	ASSYDTYYEQY
TRBV3-1/TRBV3-2	TRBJ2-3	.	ASSVLYTQY
TRBV5-1	TRBJ2-7	.	ASSRGTTYEQY
TRBV7-2	TRBJ2-7	TRBD2	ASSSPSGGAYEQY
TRBV10-3	TRBJ1-1	.	AIIRDPSRGTSEAF
TRBV7-8	TRBJ1-2	TRBD1	ASSLGQGNYGYT
TRBV12-3/TRBV12-4	TRBJ2-4	.	ASSPGKMDIQY
TRBV9	TRBJ2-3	.	ASSGAALGTDTQY
TRBV4-3	TRBJ1-1	TRBD1	ASSQGYGTGSYTEAF
TRBV15	TRBJ2-5	.	ATSRDPNSRETQY
TRBV5-1	TRBJ2-1	TRBD2	ASSPGTSGGAYNEQF
TRBV27	TRBJ1-2	.	ASRYSRGDYGYT
TRBV11-3	TRBJ2-6	TRBD1	ASSLGGPGANVLT
TRBV5-6	TRBJ2-3	.	ASSLVEGTSTDTQY
TRBV30	TRBJ1-2	.	AWSGTEYGYT
TRBV7-3	TRBJ1-1	TRBD1	ASSSEPGQLNTEAF
TRBV18	TRBJ2-2	.	ASSPPGKGTGELF
TRBV5-1	TRBJ2-3	TRBD1	ASTEGTAADTQY
TRBV6-1	TRBJ1-2	.	ASSEAGGRSYGYT
TRBV3-1/TRBV3-2	TRBJ2-1	.	ASSSTGWRTLLSNEQF
TRBV12-3/TRBV12-4	TRBJ1-5	TRBD1	ASSGTADQPQH
TRBV3-1/TRBV3-2	TRBJ2-6	.	ASSQARSSGANVLT
TRBV20-1	TRBJ1-2	.	SASDSRGVNYGYT
TRBV6-5	TRBJ1-2	.	ASRQGTGDYGYT
TRBV5-1	TRBJ2-5	.	ASSPGPAGETQY
TRBV2	TRBJ1-5	.	ASSPQQHQPQH
TRBV30	TRBJ1-5	.	AWSDSYNQPQH
TRBV3-1/TRBV3-2	TRBJ1-4	TRBD1	ASRPGGVNEKLF
TRBV7-2	TRBJ2-7	.	ASSLSAGYEQY
TRBV30	TRBJ1-5	.	AWSGGNNQPQH
TRBV12-3/TRBV12-4	TRBJ2-2	.	ASSRRGPGELF
TRBV2	TRBJ2-2	.	ASRGQRAGETGELF
TRBV12-2	TRBJ1-5	.	ASRLGERQAEQPQH
TRBV9	TRBJ2-2	.	ASSVGDSTNTGELF
TRBV9	TRBJ2-1	.	ASSAPWGGNINEQF
TRBV18	TRBJ1-1	TRBD1	ASSPGTAQNTEAF
TRBV4-2	TRBJ1-5	.	ASSQFVGNQPQH
TRBV30	TRBJ1-5	.	AAETANNQPQH
TRBV6-5	TRBJ2-7	TRBD1	ASSRDSYEQY
TRBV6-5	TRBJ2-7	.	ASRTGRGYEQY
TRBV5-1	TRBJ2-1	TRBD2	ASSSYTTSGVFNEQF
TRBV5-1	TRBJ2-5	TRBD1	ASSLAGQPYQETQY
TRBV7-7	TRBJ2-7	.	ASSFSERRGRGYEQY
TRBV21-1	TRBJ1-5	.	ASSKGTGGTVAQH
TRBV19	TRBJ1-5	TRBD1	ASSPQTGGNSNQPQH
TRBV2	TRBJ2-2	TRBD1	ASRRDRVDTGELF
TRBV3-1/TRBV3-2	TRBJ2-1	TRBD2	ASSQKRGGEQF
TRBV11-2	TRBJ2-7	.	ASSPGSSLRSYEQY